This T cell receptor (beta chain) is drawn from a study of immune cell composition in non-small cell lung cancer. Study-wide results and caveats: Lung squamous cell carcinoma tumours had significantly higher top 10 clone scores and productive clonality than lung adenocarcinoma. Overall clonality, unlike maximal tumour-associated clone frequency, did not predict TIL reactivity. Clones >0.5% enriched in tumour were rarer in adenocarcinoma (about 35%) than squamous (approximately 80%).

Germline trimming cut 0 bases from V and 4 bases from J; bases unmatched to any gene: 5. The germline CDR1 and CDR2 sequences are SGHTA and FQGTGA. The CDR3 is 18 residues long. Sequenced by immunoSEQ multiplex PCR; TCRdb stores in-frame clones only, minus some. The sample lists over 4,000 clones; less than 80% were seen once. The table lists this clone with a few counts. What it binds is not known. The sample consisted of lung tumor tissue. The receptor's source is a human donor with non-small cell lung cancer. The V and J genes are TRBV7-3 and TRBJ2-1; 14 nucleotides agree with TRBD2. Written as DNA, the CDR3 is TGTGCCAGCAGCTTAACGCAGACTAGCGGGAGGGATTACAATGAGCAGTTCTTC. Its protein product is CASSLTQTSGRDYNEQFF. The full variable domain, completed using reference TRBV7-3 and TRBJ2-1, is GAGVSQTPSNKVTEKGKYVELRCDPISGHTALYWYRQSLGQGPEFLIYFQGTGAADDSGLPNDRFFAVRPEGSVSTLKIQRTERGDSAVYLCASSLTQTSGRDYNEQFFGPGTRLTVL.